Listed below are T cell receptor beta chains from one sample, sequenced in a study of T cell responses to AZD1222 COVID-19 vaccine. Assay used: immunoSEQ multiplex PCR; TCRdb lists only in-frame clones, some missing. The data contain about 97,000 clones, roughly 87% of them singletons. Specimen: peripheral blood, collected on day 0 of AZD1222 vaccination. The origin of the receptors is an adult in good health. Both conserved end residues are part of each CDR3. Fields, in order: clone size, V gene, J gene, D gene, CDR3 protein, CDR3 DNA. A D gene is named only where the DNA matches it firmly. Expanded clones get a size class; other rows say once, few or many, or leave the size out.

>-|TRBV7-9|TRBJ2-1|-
CASSPQFGSGGEDEQFF
TGTGCCAGCAGCCCCCAGTTCGGGTCAGGAGGAGAAGATGAGCAGTTCTTC
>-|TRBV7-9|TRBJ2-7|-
CASSLATVTLEQYF
TGTGCCAGCAGCTTAGCTACGGTAACCTTGGAGCAGTACTTC
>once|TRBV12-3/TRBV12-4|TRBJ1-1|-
CASSFVITEAFF
TGTGCCAGCAGTTTCGTTATCACTGAAGCTTTCTTT
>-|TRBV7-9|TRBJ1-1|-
CASSLYLRDSEAFF
TGTGCCAGCAGCTTATACCTCAGGGACTCTGAAGCTTTCTTT
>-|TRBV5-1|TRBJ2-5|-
CASSLSRSLRETQYF
TGCGCCAGCAGCCTCTCTAGGTCCTTAAGGGAGACCCAGTACTTC
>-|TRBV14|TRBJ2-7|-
CASSQDSTRGLEQYF
TGTGCCAGCAGCCAAGATTCGACTAGGGGGCTTGAGCAGTACTTC
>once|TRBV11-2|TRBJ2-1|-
CASSFERVNNEQFF
TGTGCCAGCAGCTTTGAGCGGGTGAACAATGAGCAGTTCTTC
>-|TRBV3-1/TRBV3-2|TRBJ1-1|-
CASNTGLNTEAFF
TGTGCCAGCAACACTGGACTGAACACTGAAGCTTTCTTT
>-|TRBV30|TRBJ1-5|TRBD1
CAWSWGTGNQPQHF
TGTGCCTGGAGTTGGGGGACAGGGAATCAGCCCCAGCATTTT
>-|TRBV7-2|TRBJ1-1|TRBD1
CASSPEAGGTEAFF
TGTGCCAGCAGCCCTGAGGCAGGGGGCACTGAAGCTTTCTTT